The source of this T cell receptor beta chain is a study of CD8 T cells in ankylosing spondylitis. The germline gives CDR1 SGHRS, CDR2 YFSETQ. This CDR3 spans 14 amino acids. Trimming removed 2 bases from V and 8 bases from J, with 11 bases in between. In TCRdb, the 5' RACE reads were re-called with MiXCR into one record per CDR3 protein. This repertoire shows 150,000 to 200,000 distinct CDR3 sequences, more than 9% found once; its top ten account for 25% to 35%. The specimen sequenced was blood, either unsorted or a sorted T cell fraction (not recorded which). The clonotype originates from a male donor with ankylosing spondylitis or in good health (not recorded which). The V gene is TRBV5-1, the J gene TRBJ1-6; D is unresolved. DNA for the CDR3: TGCGCCAGCAGCTTAGGGCAGAAGGATTCACCCCTCCACTTT. Translation gives CASSLGQKDSPLHF.